The next 31 T cell receptor beta chains were all read from a single sample in a study of shared clonotypes between healthy human individuals (dated by TCRdb to between 2020 and 2021). Libraries were prepared through the immunoSEQ multiplex PCR assay. TCRdb mirrors the immuneACCESS table, restricted to in-frame sequences. Some clones are absent from its copies; in checked studies, under half trace to an unresolved V gene, and the reason for the others is unknown. The sample records 2.3 million or so clones, approximately 93% of which are singletons. In total, the top ten clones hold 0.39% of the sample. Sequencing used naive CD4+ T cells from PBMCs. In light of the paper, this sample's cell subset or site label describes: CD45RA+ positively selected. These receptors came from a man younger than 35 in good health. Some clones in this sample may be carry-over from other donors' samples.

The chain has TRBV18 and TRBJ2-1; the D gene is possibly TRBD1 (6 bases). The germline V gene has CDR1 KGHSH and CDR2 LQKENI. This CDR3 has 16 residues. Trimming took 3 bases from V and 7 from J, leaving 19 bases between them. The DNA for the CDR3 is TGTGCCAGCTCACCGAACAGGGTAGGGCCACGTAATGAGCAGTTCTTC. Its translation is CASSPNRVGPRNEQFF.

J is TRBJ2-1 and V is TRBV11-2; 10 nucleotides align to TRBD1. The germline V gene encodes CDR1 SGHAT and CDR2 FQNNGV. The CDR3 contains 16 residues. Trimming removed 1 base from V and 6 bases from J; junction bases left unmatched: 6. CDR3 sequence reads: CASSLAGTGVFNEQFF. The DNA of the CDR3 is TGTGCCAGCAGCTTAGCAGGGACAGGGGTCTTCAATGAGCAGTTCTTC.

The chain links TRBV28 to TRBJ2-1; TRBD2 matches 7 bases. Per germline, CDR1 MDHEN and CDR2 SYDVKM. J lost 6 bases, V lost 5 bases, and 7 bases had no gene match. The CDR3 contains 14 residues. Written as DNA, the CDR3 is TGTGCCAGCAGTACGACCCCGGGGGGCAATGAGCAGTTCTTC. It yields the protein CASSTTPGGNEQFF.

V and J are TRBV28 and TRBJ2-3; 9 bases line up with TRBD2. Germline assignment: CDR1 MDHEN and CDR2 SYDVKM. The CDR3 covers 19 residues. The junction had 16 bases not matched to a gene; V was cut back by 5 bases and J by 1 base. The CDR3 DNA sequence: TGTGCCAGCAGTGCCCGAACTTCTCTAGCGGGATTTCGCACAGATACGCAGTATTTT. It encodes CASSARTSLAGFRTDTQYF.

V gene TRBV28 combines with J gene TRBJ2-7; 7 bases agree with TRBD1. J gave up 2 bases and V 3 bases, and 7 bases lay outside the gene matches. Per germline, CDR1 MDHEN and CDR2 SYDVKM. This CDR3 region has 15 residues. The chain's CDR3 is CASSFNRGGPYEQYF. The CDR3 DNA is TGTGCCAGCAGTTTTAACAGGGGTGGACCCTACGAGCAGTACTTC.

The chain uses TRBV18 and TRBJ2-7, with TRBD2 identical over 7 bases. V gave up 3 bases and J gave up 0 bases; unmatched junction bases: 5. CDR3 length: 15 amino acids. In germline, CDR1 is KGHSH, CDR2 LQKENI. The CDR3 DNA follows: TGTGCCAGCTCACCTGAACTAGCGCTCTCCTACGAGCAGTACTTC. The encoded protein is CASSPELALSYEQYF. Supplemented by reference TRBV18 and TRBJ2-7, the full variable domain reads NAGVMQNPRHLVRRRGQEARLRCSPMKGHSHVYWYRQLPEEGLKFMVYLQKENIIDESGMPKERFSAEFPKEGPSILRIQQVVRGDSAAYFCASSPELALSYEQYFGPGTRLTVT.

This clone was counted a few times. This sequence joins TRBV7-9 and TRBJ1-2; no clear D gene. CDR1 is SEHNR and CDR2 is FQNEAQ in the germline V gene (reference sequence). There are 14 residues in the CDR3. V was clipped by 5 bases and J by 4 bases, with 14 bases between them. Here the CDR3 reads CASSQPAGGYGYTF. The CDR3 DNA reads TGTGCCAGCAGCCAGCCGGCGGGTGGCTATGGCTACACCTTC.

The rearrangement uses TRBV11-2 and TRBJ2-5; D possibly corresponds to TRBD2 (5 bases). The CDR3 has 14 residues. CDR1 and CDR2 from the germline V gene are SGHAT and FQNNGV. Trimming stripped 3 bases from V and 5 bases from J, with 13 bases between. For the CDR3, the DNA is TGTGCCAGCAGCTTTTACCCGACGGGGGAGACCCAGTACTTC. It encodes CASSFYPTGETQYF.

The CDR3: CASSGSTGNQPQHF. For the CDR3, the DNA is TGTGCCAGCAGTGGGTCGACAGGGAATCAGCCCCAGCATTTT. The chain recombines TRBV2 with TRBJ1-5; 7 bases map to TRBD1. With 4 bases clipped from V and 4 bases from J, the junction kept 4 bases outside the gene matches. Germline values: CDR1 SNHLY, CDR2 FYNNEI. The CDR3 length is 14 residues.

The chain carries TRBV4-2 and TRBJ2-5, with D perhaps TRBD1 (6 bases). CDR1 is LGHNA, CDR2 YNFKEQ, per germline. The germline V and J ends were trimmed by 4 bases and 3 bases, with 12 bases remaining between them. The CDR3 is made up of 14 amino acids. The CDR3 loop reads CASSRRAGEETQYF. The CDR3 DNA sequence: TGTGCCAGCAGCCGGAGAGCAGGGGAAGAGACCCAGTACTTC.

The chain carries TRBV14 and TRBJ1-1, with a possible D match to TRBD1 (5 bases). The CDR3 covers 15 residues. Trimming shortened V by 5 bases and J by 5 bases, and 18 bases separated the two germline ends. Germline V lookup: CDR1 SGHDN, CDR2 FVKESK. This CDR3 reads CASSGGTAGMTEAFF. As DNA, the CDR3 is TGTGCCAGCAGCGGGGGGACCGCCGGTATGACTGAAGCTTTCTTT.

The gene calls are TRBV11-2 and TRBJ1-5; D gene uncertain. This CDR3 comprises 16 residues. From germline, CDR1 is SGHAT and CDR2 FQNNGV. V gave up 2 bases and J gave up 0 bases, with 11 bases separating them. In nucleotides, the CDR3 is TGTGCCAGCAGCTTAAACCAAATAAATAGCAATCAGCCCCAGCATTTT. This encodes CASSLNQINSNQPQHF.

V usage is TRBV2 and J usage is TRBJ1-2, with 8 bases identical to TRBD1. CDR3 length: 15 amino acids. V gave up 8 bases and J gave up 9 bases; unmatched junction bases: 17. In germline, CDR1 is SNHLY, CDR2 FYNNEI. The CDR3: CASSVQDRVGGSYTF. CDR3 bases: TGTGCCAGCTCTGTGCAGGACAGGGTAGGAGGAAGCTACACCTTC. The full variable domain, in which reference TRBV2 and TRBJ1-2 provide the parts outside the CDR3, is EPEVTQTPSHQVTQMGQEVILRCVPISNHLYFYWYRQILGQKVEFLVSFYNNEISEKSEIFDDQFSVERPDGSNFTLKIRSTKLEDSAMYFCASSVQDRVGGSYTFGSGTRLTVV.

The chain joins TRBV6-6 to TRBJ1-2; weak D call: TRBD1 (6 bases). CDR3 length equals 15 residues. Deletions cut 6 bases from V and 1 base from J, with 15 bases between. Per germline, CDR1 MNHNY and CDR2 SVGAGI (reference sequence). DNA for the CDR3: TGTGCCAGCAGGACGAGGACACAGGGTAACTATGGCTACACCTTC. Amino acid sequence: CASRTRTQGNYGYTF.

The DNA of the CDR3 is TGTGCCAGCAGCTTAGCTAGCGAATACAATGAGCAGTTCTTC. Protein product: CASSLASEYNEQFF. The V and J genes are TRBV7-9 and TRBJ2-1; a weak D match, TRBD2 (5 bases). CDR1 SEHNR and CDR2 FQNEAQ come from the germline V gene (reference sequence). V lost 0 bases and J lost 4, with 7 bases in between. The CDR3 contains 14 residues.

The chain links TRBV5-1 to TRBJ2-7; D is unresolved. V was trimmed by 4 bases and J by 6 bases, leaving 17 bases between them. The germline CDR1 and CDR2 sequences are SGHRS and YFSETQ. The CDR3 totals 14 residues. CDR3: CASSPPGPKAEQYF. The CDR3 nucleotides read TGCGCCAGCAGCCCTCCGGGTCCGAAGGCCGAGCAGTACTTC.

The chain recombines TRBV28 with TRBJ2-7; D perhaps matches TRBD1 (6 bases). The germline V gene has CDR1 MDHEN and CDR2 SYDVKM. This CDR3 contains 15 residues. V lost 5 bases and J lost 6, with 20 bases in between. The DNA for the CDR3 is TGTGCCAGCAGTCCCTCCAGGGGTCCGTATCGCGAGCAGTACTTC. Protein: CASSPSRGPYREQYF.

This clone occurred once. The sample contains more than one DNA sequence encoding this CDR3. The genes are TRBV18 and TRBJ2-7; D gene ambiguous. In germline, CDR1 is KGHSH, CDR2 LQKENI. The length of the CDR3 is 14 residues. The V and J ends lost 3 bases and 1 base respectively, with 10 bases between them. CDR3 residues: CASSPPGLSYEQYF. The CDR3 DNA sequence: TGTGCCAGCTCACCCCCCGGTCTGTCCTACGAGCAGTACTTC.

The chain links TRBV7-8 to TRBJ1-5; perhaps TRBD1 as D (5 bases). Germline-derived CDR1 and CDR2 are SGHVS and FQNEAQ. This CDR3 is built from 14 residues. Trimming shortened V by 5 bases and J by 4 bases, and 12 bases separated the two germline ends. CDR3 in DNA: TGTGCCAGCAGCCCGGGACGCCAGAATCAGCCCCAGCATTTT. This translates into CASSPGRQNQPQHF.

Comment on this clone: Other DNA sequences in this sample translate to the same CDR3. V usage is TRBV5-1 and J usage is TRBJ2-1, with D possibly TRBD2 on 5 matching bases. This CDR3 contains 14 residues. Germline CDR1 reads SGHRS; CDR2 reads YFSETQ. V was clipped by 0 bases and J by 5 bases, with 9 bases between them. The CDR3 nucleotides are TGCGCCAGCAGCTTGGTTTCCGGGGACAATGAGCAGTTCTTC. It yields the protein CASSLVSGDNEQFF.

A single count supports this clone. The V and J genes are TRBV6-5 and TRBJ1-6; no clear D gene. V gave up 10 bases and J gave up 9 bases, with 22 bases separating them. The germline CDR1 and CDR2 sequences are MNHEY and SVGAGI. This CDR3 is built from 15 residues. This CDR3 reads CATEQSSVRGSPLHF. Here the CDR3 DNA reads TGTGCCACTGAACAATCCTCGGTTCGAGGTTCACCCCTCCACTTT.

This chain joins TRBV18 and TRBJ1-4; D might be TRBD1 (5 bases). CDR1 and CDR2 (germline): KGHSH, LQKENI. The CDR3 is made up of 17 amino acids. Trimming stripped 3 bases from V and 0 bases from J, with 14 bases between. The CDR3: CASSPFGHKATNEKLFF. The CDR3 nucleotides are TGTGCCAGCTCACCGTTTGGACACAAAGCAACTAATGAAAAACTGTTTTTT.

J is TRBJ1-1 and V is TRBV18, with 11 bases that match TRBD1. Germline loops: CDR1 KGHSH, CDR2 LQKENI. V was clipped by 6 bases and J by 6 bases; unmatched bases: 6. The CDR3 totals 14 residues. For the CDR3, the DNA is TGTGCCAGCTCCGGGACAGGGGGTTTCGCTGAAGCTTTCTTT. It specifies CASSGTGGFAEAFF.

About this clone itself: Other DNA sequences within the sample encode an identical CDR3. The V and J genes are TRBV18 and TRBJ2-7, with D possibly TRBD2 on 5 matching bases. CDR1 and CDR2 (germline): KGHSH, LQKENI. CDR3 length: 14 residues. V shed 2 bases and J shed 0 bases, with 8 bases lying between them. The CDR3 region is CASSPGRSSYEQYF. DNA of the CDR3: TGTGCCAGCTCACCAGGGAGAAGCTCCTACGAGCAGTACTTC. Full variable domain (outside the CDR3, taken from reference TRBV18 and TRBJ2-7): NAGVMQNPRHLVRRRGQEARLRCSPMKGHSHVYWYRQLPEEGLKFMVYLQKENIIDESGMPKERFSAEFPKEGPSILRIQQVVRGDSAAYFCASSPGRSSYEQYFGPGTRLTVT.

The genes are TRBV11-2 and TRBJ1-4, with D hard to call. The V and J ends lost 3 bases and 5 bases respectively, with 7 bases between them. Germline values: CDR1 SGHAT, CDR2 FQNNGV. This CDR3 has 13 amino acids. The CDR3 DNA is TGTGCCAGCAGCTTGGTCCAGAATGAAAAACTGTTTTTT. This sequence encodes CASSLVQNEKLFF.

The V and J genes are TRBV5-8 and TRBJ2-7; 7 bases line up with TRBD1. J was trimmed by 1 base and V by 4 bases; bases with no gene match: 11. The CDR3 totals 16 residues. CDR1 and CDR2 from the germline V gene are SGHTS and YDEGEE. CDR3 coding DNA: TGTGCCAGCAGCCCTATCATAAGACAGGGATCCTACGAGCAGTACTTC. Protein product: CASSPIIRQGSYEQYF.

The chain is built from TRBV6-5 and TRBJ2-7, with 7 bases lining up with TRBD1. Trimming took 6 bases from V and 5 from J; bases not matched to a gene: 7. The CDR3 is made up of 13 amino acids. Germline CDR1 reads MNHEY; CDR2 reads SVGAGI. Written as DNA, the CDR3 is TGTGCCAGCAGGTATCGACAGGGCGACGAGCAGTACTTC. It specifies CASRYRQGDEQYF.

The chain has TRBV19 and TRBJ2-5; D is ambiguous. The germline V gene encodes CDR1 LNHDA and CDR2 SQIVND (reference sequence). Trimming pared 6 bases from V and 5 bases from J, leaving 13 bases between. The CDR3 consists of 13 residues. For the CDR3, the DNA is TGTGCCAGTAGCTCCTCAGTTTGGGAGACCCAGTACTTC. It yields the protein CASSSSVWETQYF.

The chain employs TRBV28 and TRBJ2-7, with D perhaps matching TRBD1 (5 bases). The germline gives CDR1 MDHEN, CDR2 SYDVKM. Trimming stripped 5 bases from V and 2 bases from J, with 19 bases between. The CDR3 runs to 16 residues. DNA for the CDR3: TGTGCCAGCAGTCCCCCGCGGCAGGGATATCCCTACGAGCAGTACTTC. Its translation: CASSPPRQGYPYEQYF.

This clone was counted once. The chain recombines TRBV9 with TRBJ2-7; unclear D gene. This CDR3 is built from 14 residues. The V end was cut by 0 bases, the J end by 1 base, with 8 bases between. The germline V gene encodes CDR1 SGDLS and CDR2 YYNGEE. The CDR3 region has the DNA TGTGCCAGCAGCGTAGCTCCCCGGTCCTACGAGCAGTACTTC. Its translation: CASSVAPRSYEQYF.

This clone came up once. The rearrangement joins TRBV9 to TRBJ2-7; TRBD1 matches at 7 bases. CDR1 and CDR2 from the germline V gene are SGDLS and YYNGEE. The CDR3 is 15 amino acids. Trimming at V came to 3 bases and at J to 1 base, leaving 7 bases not matched to a gene. The CDR3 here is CASSETDRASYEQYF. In DNA, the CDR3 is TGTGCCAGCAGCGAGACAGACAGGGCGTCCTACGAGCAGTACTTC.